This T cell receptor (beta chain) is drawn from a study of T cells expressing NK-cell markers. At the level of the study: Each TCR beta repertoire originated in sorted T cells that were CD3+CD56+NKG2C+, CD3+CD56+NKG2C- or CD3+CD56-NKG2C+. The sequencing cohort of eight donors included seven HCMV-seropositive individuals and one seronegative individual.

One entry per CDR3 protein, without DNA, is what TCRdb gives after re-calling the 5' RACE reads. This table lists over 250,000 distinct CDR3 sequences. This CDR3 contains 13 residues. Germline V lookup: CDR1 SGHAT, CDR2 FQNNGV. Sequencing used blood T cells: a sorted CD56 or NKG2C T cell subset, CD4+ or CD8+ T cells, or bulk PBMC T cells (not recorded which). The chain links TRBV11-2 to TRBJ2-3. The receptor comes from a woman between 18 and 75 years old in good health. The CDR3 reads CASSSQQRDTQYF. The variable domain in full, completed from reference TRBV11-2 and TRBJ2-3, reads EAGVAQSPRYKIIEKRQSVAFWCNPISGHATLYWYQQILGQGPKLLIQFQNNGVVDDSQLPKDRFSAERLKGVDSTLKIQPAKLEDSAVYLCASSSQQRDTQYFGPGTRLTVL.